The present T cell receptor beta chain was sequenced within a study of blood T cell repertoires in COVID-19. Overall study: Acute and convalescent COVID-19 specimens originated in the United States, Italy and Spain.

Participants reported their clinical history, and cohort assignment relied on those reports. Trimming took 5 bases from V and 7 from J; bases not matched to a gene: 10. The CDR3 length is 15 residues. Germline CDR1 is SEHNR and CDR2 is FQNEAQ (reference sequence). In the authors' workflow: Estimated nucleated cell counts came from reference gene primer amplification. Repertoires were generated with immunoSEQ multiplex PCR, while TCRdb's copy carries only in-frame clones and drops some. The V and J calls and clone size come from that table; D and trimming were worked out from the DNA. This repertoire shows 300,000 to 400,000 clones, about 86% found once; its top ten account for 3.5% to 4.5%.

Sequencing was carried out using PBMCs or T cells enriched from blood (not recorded which). This clonotype was sampled from a woman aged 35 to 49 with acute COVID-19. The chain is built from TRBV7-9 and TRBJ1-4; 7 bases are shared with TRBD1. In nucleotides, the CDR3 is TGTGCCAGCAGCCAATCAGGGGGTCGGGGTGAAAAACTGTTTTTT. It encodes CASSQSGGRGEKLFF.